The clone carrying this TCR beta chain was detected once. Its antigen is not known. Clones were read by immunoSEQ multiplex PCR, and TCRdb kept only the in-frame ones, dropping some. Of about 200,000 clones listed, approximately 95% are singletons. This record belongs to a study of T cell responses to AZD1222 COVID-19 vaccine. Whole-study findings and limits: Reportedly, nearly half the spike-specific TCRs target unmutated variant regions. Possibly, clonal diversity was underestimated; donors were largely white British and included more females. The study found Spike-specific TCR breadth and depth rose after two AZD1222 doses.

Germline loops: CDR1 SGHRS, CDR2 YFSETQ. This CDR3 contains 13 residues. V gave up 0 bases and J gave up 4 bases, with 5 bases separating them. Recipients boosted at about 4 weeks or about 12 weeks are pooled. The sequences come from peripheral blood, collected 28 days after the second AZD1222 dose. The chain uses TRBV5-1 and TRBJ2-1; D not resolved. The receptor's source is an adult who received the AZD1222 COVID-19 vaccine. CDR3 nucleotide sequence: TGCGCCAGCAGCTTGGGAGGATACAATGAGCAGTTCTTC. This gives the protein CASSLGGYNEQFF. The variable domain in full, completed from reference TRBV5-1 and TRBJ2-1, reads KAGVTQTPRYLIKTRGQQVTLSCSPISGHRSVSWYQQTPGQGLQFLFEYFSETQRNKGNFPGRFSGRQFSNSRSEMNVSTLELGDSALYLCASSLGGYNEQFFGPGTRLTVL.